The rows below give T cell receptor beta chains drawn from one sample of a study of vaccination effects on CD4 cells after COVID-19. These receptors are not linked to any known antigen. Sequencing was performed with immunoSEQ multiplex PCR; in TCRdb, only in-frame clones are kept and a portion is missing. Of under 25,000 clones listed, 81% are singletons. This material consisted of CD4+ T cells from PBMCs cultured with SARS-CoV-2 spike peptides, taken after COVID-19 vaccination. These receptors came from a human donor who received a COVID-19 vaccine. Some clones in this sample may be carry-over from other donors' samples. The CDR3 runs from the conserved cysteine through the conserved F or W. The D gene is left open where the match is weak. Some rows have no size entry. The others give once, few or many, or a class for an expanded clone.

d_call	v_call	j_call	clone_size	cdr3_nt	cdr3_aa
.	TRBV5-1	TRBJ1-1	.	TGCGCCAGCAGCTCCGGGACTCTGAACACTGAAGCTTTCTTT	CASSSGTLNTEAFF
TRBD1	TRBV19	TRBJ2-4	.	TGTGCCAGTAGTCCTACAGGACAGGGGAATGCCAAAAACATTCAGTACTTC	CASSPTGQGNAKNIQYF
TRBD1	TRBV5-1	TRBJ2-3	.	TGCGCCAGCAGCTTAAATCCGGGACAGGGAACCTCTACGCAGTATTTT	CASSLNPGQGTSTQYF
TRBD1	TRBV16	TRBJ1-1	.	TGTGCCAGCAGCCCATGGACAGGGAACACTGAAGCTTTCTTT	CASSPWTGNTEAFF
TRBD1	TRBV5-1	TRBJ1-4	.	TGCGCCAGCAGCTGGGGACAGGGAGGGGACGAAAAACTGTTTTTT	CASSWGQGGDEKLFF
TRBD1	TRBV24-1	TRBJ1-2	.	TGTGCCACCAGTGATCCAACAGGGGGCTATGGCTACACCTTC	CATSDPTGGYGYTF
.	TRBV15	TRBJ1-3	.	TGTGCCACCAGCAGACAAACGACCGGAGGGTCTGGAAACACCATATATTTT	CATSRQTTGGSGNTIYF
.	TRBV24-1	TRBJ2-5	.	TGTGCCACCAGTGATTTGTCAGGGGCGGGGGAGACCCAGTACTTC	CATSDLSGAGETQYF
.	TRBV10-1	TRBJ2-2	.	TGCGCCAGCAGTGAGTCGGGGCGTGTGGAGCTGTTTTTT	CASSESGRVELFF
.	TRBV7-2	TRBJ2-4	.	TGTGCCAGCAGCATAACAGGACCCCTAGCCAAAAACATTCAGTACTTC	CASSITGPLAKNIQYF
.	TRBV6-6	TRBJ1-1	.	TGTGCCAGTAAGCATTCGAGGGGGGGAGCGAACACTGAAGCTTTCTTT	CASKHSRGGANTEAFF
.	TRBV4-2	TRBJ2-5	once	TGTGCCAGCAGTTCAGAGGTGCGCTCCCCGGAGACCCAGTACTTC	CASSSEVRSPETQYF
.	TRBV6-2/TRBV6-3	TRBJ1-4	.	TGTGCCAGCAGTTACCCCCGGGGGCCAACTAATGAAAAACTGTTTTTT	CASSYPRGPTNEKLFF
TRBD1	TRBV19	TRBJ2-1	.	TGTGCCAGTAGTGACAGGGGTCACACAGGGGATGAGCAGTTCTTC	CASSDRGHTGDEQFF
.	TRBV7-9	TRBJ1-1	.	TGTGCCAGCAGCAGAAACAGGGATCTGGCTGAAGCTTTCTTT	CASSRNRDLAEAFF
TRBD1	TRBV30	TRBJ1-6	few	TGTGCCTGGAGCGGTCCCCGGGACAGGGGTGATTCACCCCTCCACTTT	CAWSGPRDRGDSPLHF
TRBD1	TRBV29-1	TRBJ2-3	few	TGCAGCGTTGAAGGAGGGGACAGTCCCGGAGATACGCAGTATTTT	CSVEGGDSPGDTQYF
.	TRBV3-1/TRBV3-2	TRBJ1-6	.	TGTGCCAGCAGCCAGGCGGACAGAGCCCTCCACTTT	CASSQADRALHF
.	TRBV6-6	TRBJ1-4	.	TGTGCCAGCAAGAGAGACGGTACAACTAATGAAAAACTGTTTTTT	CASKRDGTTNEKLFF
.	TRBV7-3	TRBJ1-6	.	TGTGCCAGCAGTAGGGGAGATGGCTATAATTCACCCCTCCACTTT	CASSRGDGYNSPLHF
TRBD1	TRBV24-1	TRBJ2-5	.	TGTGCCACCAGTGATACAGGGGGGTCGGGGGAGACCCAGTACTTC	CATSDTGGSGETQYF
.	TRBV24-1	TRBJ2-2	.	TGTGCCACCAGTGATTTGCTGGGGGGGGCCGGCGGGGAGCTGTTTTTT	CATSDLLGGAGGELFF
.	TRBV7-9	TRBJ1-5	.	TGTGCCAGCAGCTTAGGGGCTCGGGATCGCAGCAATCAGCCCCAGCATTTT	CASSLGARDRSNQPQHF
.	TRBV28	TRBJ1-2	.	TGTGCCAGCAGTGCGAACCCCCAACAGGGTTTAGATGGCTACACCTTC	CASSANPQQGLDGYTF
TRBD1	TRBV13	TRBJ1-2	medium-sized	TGTGCCAGCAGCTCCAACTACAGGGGGCTCTATGGCTACACCTTC	CASSSNYRGLYGYTF
TRBD1	TRBV3-1/TRBV3-2	TRBJ2-5	.	TGTGCCAGCAGCCAACAGGGGGCACTCGAAGAGACCCAGTACTTC	CASSQQGALEETQYF
.	TRBV11-1	TRBJ1-1	.	TGTGCCAGCAGCTTAGCGTGGCAGGGGGAAGCTTTCTTT	CASSLAWQGEAFF
.	TRBV6-6	TRBJ2-1	.	TGTGCCAGCAATCCCGACAGGAGAACCTACAATGAGCAGTTCTTC	CASNPDRRTYNEQFF
.	TRBV3-1/TRBV3-2	TRBJ2-4	.	TGTGCCAGCAGCCAGGGGGCATCCAAAAACATTCAGTACTTC	CASSQGASKNIQYF
.	TRBV10-3	TRBJ2-6	.	TGTGCCATCAGTGAACGACAGACTACGTCCGGAGTCTCCGGGGCCAACGTCCTGACTTTC	CAISERQTTSGVSGANVLTF
TRBD1	TRBV5-4	TRBJ1-2	.	TGTGCCAGCAGCCCAGTAAGTGGGACAGGGATCGTTAACACCTTC	CASSPVSGTGIVNTF
TRBD1	TRBV18	TRBJ2-2	.	TGTGCCAGCTCACCGACAGGGGGCATTGGCACCGGGGAGCTGTTTTTT	CASSPTGGIGTGELFF
TRBD1	TRBV9	TRBJ2-3	.	TGTGCCAGCAGCCCTCGTCCGGGACAGGATCATACGCAGTATTTT	CASSPRPGQDHTQYF
.	TRBV7-2	TRBJ2-5	.	TGTGCCAGCAGCGCACTCGAGACCCAGTACTTC	CASSALETQYF
.	TRBV5-1	TRBJ1-6	few	TGCGCCAGCAGCGATACCCGGGCCGGGGGTTATAATTCACCCCTCCACTTT	CASSDTRAGGYNSPLHF
TRBD1	TRBV5-4	TRBJ1-1	few	TGTGCCAGCAGCCTGGACAGGACAAGCGGGAGTTTCTTT	CASSLDRTSGSFF
.	TRBV30	TRBJ2-5	once	TGTGCCTGGGAACTGACAGGACAAGAGACCCAGTACTTC	CAWELTGQETQYF
.	TRBV30	TRBJ1-2	.	TGTGCCTGGACGGGGACGGGAGTAGAGGGCTACACCTTC	CAWTGTGVEGYTF
.	TRBV19	TRBJ1-6	.	TGTGCCAGTGGCGGTCAGTCGGGCAATTCACCCCTCCACTTT	CASGGQSGNSPLHF
TRBD2	TRBV28	TRBJ2-3	.	TGTGCCAGCACCACTAGCGGGGGGGCGGGAGATACGCAGTATTTT	CASTTSGGAGDTQYF
.	TRBV6-1	TRBJ1-1	.	TGTGCCAGCAGTGAAGCGGCCGGCAGGACTGAAGCTTTCTTT	CASSEAAGRTEAFF
.	TRBV6-5	TRBJ2-1	.	TGTGCCAGCAGACCCAGGGAGACTTACAATGAGCAGTTCTTC	CASRPRETYNEQFF
TRBD2	TRBV5-8	TRBJ2-3	.	TGTGCCAGCCCCCGACCGCCTGGGACTAGTGTGACAGATACGCAGTATTTT	CASPRPPGTSVTDTQYF
.	TRBV28	TRBJ1-2	.	TGTGCCATCAAGGGAGGGAACTATGGCTACACCTTC	CAIKGGNYGYTF
.	TRBV2	TRBJ1-2	.	TGTGCCAGCAGCCTTGACAGTAACTATGGCTACACCTTC	CASSLDSNYGYTF
TRBD1	TRBV14	TRBJ2-3	.	TGTGCCAGCACCCTCTCGACAGGGTCGAGCACAGATACGCAGTATTTT	CASTLSTGSSTDTQYF
.	TRBV30	TRBJ2-3	.	TGTGCCTGGAGTTATATTGACGGCCGCACAGATACGCAGTATTTT	CAWSYIDGRTDTQYF
.	TRBV7-2	TRBJ2-5	.	TGTGCCAGCAGCAAGAGGACAGCAGAGACCCAGTACTTC	CASSKRTAETQYF
.	TRBV9	TRBJ1-4	.	TGTGCCAGCAGCGTAGCGGGCCAGAATGAAAAACTGTTTTTT	CASSVAGQNEKLFF